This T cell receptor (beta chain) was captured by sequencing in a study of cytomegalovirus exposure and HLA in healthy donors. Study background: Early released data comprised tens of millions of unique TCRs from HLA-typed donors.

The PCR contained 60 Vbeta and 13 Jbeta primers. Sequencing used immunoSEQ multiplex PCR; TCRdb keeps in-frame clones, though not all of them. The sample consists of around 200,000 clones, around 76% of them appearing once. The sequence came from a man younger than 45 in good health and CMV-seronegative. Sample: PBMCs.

DNA of the CDR3: TGTGCCAGCAGCTCCGGGTCTGGCTCCTACGAGCAGTACTTC. It is translated as CASSSGSGSYEQYF. The chain has TRBV7-6 and TRBJ2-7; no definite D call. V lost 4 bases and J 0 bases, leaving 10 bases between the germline ends. Germline V gene lookup returns CDR1 SGHVS and CDR2 FNYEAQ. The CDR3 sequence is 14 residues long.